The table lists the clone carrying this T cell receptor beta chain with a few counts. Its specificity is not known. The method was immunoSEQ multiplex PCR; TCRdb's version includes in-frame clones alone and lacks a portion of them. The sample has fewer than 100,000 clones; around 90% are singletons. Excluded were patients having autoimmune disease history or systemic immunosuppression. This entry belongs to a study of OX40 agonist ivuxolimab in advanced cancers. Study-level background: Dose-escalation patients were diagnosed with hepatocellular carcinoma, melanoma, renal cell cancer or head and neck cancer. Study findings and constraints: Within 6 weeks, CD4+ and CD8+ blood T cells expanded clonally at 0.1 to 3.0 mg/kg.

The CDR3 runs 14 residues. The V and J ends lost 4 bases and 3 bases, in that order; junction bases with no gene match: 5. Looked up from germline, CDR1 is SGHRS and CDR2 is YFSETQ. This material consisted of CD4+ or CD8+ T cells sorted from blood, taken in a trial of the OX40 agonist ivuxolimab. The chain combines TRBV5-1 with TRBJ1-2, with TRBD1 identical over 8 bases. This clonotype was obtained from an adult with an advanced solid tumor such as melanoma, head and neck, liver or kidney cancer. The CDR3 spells CASSAGGADYGYTF. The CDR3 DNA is TGCGCCAGCAGCGCAGGGGGCGCCGACTATGGCTACACCTTC.